The 16 T cell receptor beta chains below come from one sample, sequenced in a study of radiation and T cells in renal cell carcinoma. Time point reported: baseline pretreatment blood. As to treatment: 15 Gy SBRT to primary tumor, nephrectomy 4 weeks later. Sequencing used immunoSEQ multiplex PCR; TCRdb keeps in-frame clones, though not all of them. The profile shows approximately 94,000 clones, 82% of them singletons. The sample here was blood, taken from a patient whose treatment included radiotherapy and nephrectomy. These receptors originate from a man in his 60s with renal cell carcinoma.

The chain combines TRBV19 with TRBJ2-7, with D possibly matching TRBD1 (5 bases). V shed 5 bases and J shed 4 bases, with 15 bases lying between them. In germline, CDR1 is LNHDA, CDR2 SQIVND (reference sequence). The CDR3 has 14 amino acids. CDR3 in DNA: TGTGCCAGTAGTCGAAAGTTAGGGGTTTACGAGCAGTACTTC. It translates to CASSRKLGVYEQYF.

This clone has a single count. V and J are TRBV29-1 and TRBJ2-7; maybe TRBD2 (7 bases). This CDR3 region has 14 residues. V was cut by 6 bases and J by 1 base, with 16 bases left in between. Germline lookup yields CDR1 SQVTM and CDR2 ANQGSEA. The CDR3 nucleotides are TGCAGCGTCGGAGGGGGGGCCCGTTCCTACGAGCAGTACTTC. Protein: CSVGGGARSYEQYF.

The chain employs TRBV9 and TRBJ1-1; D unclear. V was cut by 4 bases and J by 1 base, with 11 bases left in between. This CDR3 has 14 residues. Germline CDR1 and CDR2: SGDLS and YYNGEE. CDR3 loop: CASSSQVENTEAFF. The CDR3 DNA reads TGTGCCAGCAGCTCGCAGGTTGAGAACACTGAAGCTTTCTTT. The whole variable domain, filled in from reference TRBV9 and TRBJ1-1, reads DSGVTQTPKHLITATGQRVTLRCSPRSGDLSVYWYQQSLDQGLQFLIQYYNGEERAKGNILERFSAQQFPDLHSELNLSSLELGDSALYFCASSSQVENTEAFFGQGTRLTVV.

The V and J genes are TRBV11-2 and TRBJ2-5; D is ambiguous. Germline loops: CDR1 SGHAT, CDR2 FQNNGV. V was pared by 0 bases and J by 8 bases, with 7 bases between. The CDR3 contains 12 residues. This chain's CDR3 is CASSLDLGTQYF. The CDR3 DNA reads TGTGCCAGCAGCTTAGATCTAGGAACCCAGTACTTC. Supplemented by reference TRBV11-2 and TRBJ2-5, the full variable domain reads EAGVAQSPRYKIIEKRQSVAFWCNPISGHATLYWYQQILGQGPKLLIQFQNNGVVDDSQLPKDRFSAERLKGVDSTLKIQPAKLEDSAVYLCASSLDLGTQYFGPGTRLLVL.

In DNA form, the CDR3 reads TGTGCCAGCAGTATTTCCACGGTGGCAAACGAGCAGTACTTC. It yields the protein CASSISTVANEQYF. V and J are TRBV27 and TRBJ2-7, with D unresolved. CDR1 and CDR2 from the germline V gene are MNHEY and SMNVEV (reference sequence). The V gene lost 5 bases and the J gene lost 5 bases, with 16 bases spanning the gap. This CDR3 is 14 amino acids long.

The J gene is TRBJ1-4, the V gene TRBV5-1; D remains unclear. V was trimmed by 4 bases and J by 0 bases, leaving 19 bases between them. Germline values: CDR1 SGHRS, CDR2 YFSETQ. The CDR3 has 18 amino acids. CDR3 coding DNA: TGCGCCAGCAGCCAGGAGGGAGGGCCCCCGACAACTAATGAAAAACTGTTTTTT. It translates to CASSQEGGPPTTNEKLFF.

This chain links TRBV19 with TRBJ2-3; D unresolved. Germline loops: CDR1 LNHDA, CDR2 SQIVND (reference sequence). V lost 3 bases, J lost 0 bases, and 10 bases lay in between. The CDR3 sequence is 15 residues long. The CDR3 sequence: CASSMQQTSTDTQYF. The CDR3 DNA is TGTGCCAGTAGTATGCAACAAACTAGCACAGATACGCAGTATTTT.

This sequence joins TRBV10-2 and TRBJ1-2; possibly TRBD1 for D (5 bases). Trimming cost V 7 bases and J 1 base, with 10 bases left between them. The CDR3 length is 13 residues. The germline V gene encodes CDR1 WSHSY and CDR2 SAAADI. For the CDR3, the DNA is TGCGCCAGCAAGGACACCCTTAACTATGGCTACACCTTC. This sequence encodes CASKDTLNYGYTF.

The V and J genes are TRBV9 and TRBJ2-1; maybe TRBD2 (6 bases). Trimming cost V 3 bases and J 5 bases, with 18 bases left between them. The CDR3 runs 16 residues. Germline lookup yields CDR1 SGDLS and CDR2 YYNGEE. The CDR3 reads CASSARDFIPDNEQFF. The CDR3 coding sequence is TGTGCCAGCAGCGCCCGGGACTTTATACCCGACAATGAGCAGTTCTTC.

This chain links TRBV13 with TRBJ2-3; D is possibly TRBD2 (6 bases). V shed 6 bases and J shed 3 bases, with 19 bases lying between them. The CDR3 consists of 16 residues. Germline V gene data show CDR1 as PRHDT and CDR2 as FYEKMQ (reference sequence). The CDR3 sequence is CASRKGGISGTDTQYF. Here the CDR3 DNA reads TGTGCCAGCAGGAAGGGCGGGATCTCCGGGACAGATACGCAGTATTTT.

This clone came up once. The rearrangement uses TRBV2 and TRBJ1-6, with 7 bases matching TRBD1. Germline lookup yields CDR1 SNHLY and CDR2 FYNNEI. The CDR3 loop spans 14 amino acids. The V segment lost 7 bases and the J segment 9 bases; nucleotides outside the gene matches: 9. Here the CDR3 DNA reads TGTGCCAGCATTCCTGACAGGGAAAGTTCACCCCTCCACTTT. It encodes CASIPDRESSPLHF.

The V call is TRBV11-2, the J call TRBJ2-1; D uncertain. Germline assignment: CDR1 SGHAT and CDR2 FQNNGV. The CDR3 runs to 12 residues. Trimming removed 1 base from V and 12 bases from J, with 10 bases in between. Here the CDR3 reads CASSLAPATQFF. CDR3 coding DNA: TGTGCCAGCAGCTTAGCTCCGGCGACGCAGTTCTTC.

The V gene is TRBV19, the J gene TRBJ2-2; maybe TRBD1 (5 bases). The CDR3 is made up of 12 amino acids. The germline V and J ends were trimmed by 3 bases and 6 bases, with 5 bases remaining between them. Germline V gene lookup returns CDR1 LNHDA and CDR2 SQIVND (reference sequence). The CDR3 DNA reads TGTGCCAGTAGTATCAGGGCCGGGGAGCTGTTTTTT. Amino acid sequence: CASSIRAGELFF.

V gene TRBV5-1 combines with J gene TRBJ2-7; 7 nucleotides agree with TRBD1. Germline V gene lookup returns CDR1 SGHRS and CDR2 YFSETQ. The CDR3 consists of 14 residues. Losses at the gene ends were 4 bases for V and 2 bases for J; bases not matched to a gene: 6. The CDR3, as DNA: TGCGCCAGCAGCCTCGGACAGGCCACCTACGAGCAGTACTTC. The encoded protein is CASSLGQATYEQYF.

This sequence joins TRBV2 and TRBJ2-3; the match to TRBD2 covers 8 bases. This CDR3 is 16 amino acids long. V gave up 5 bases and J gave up 6 bases; unmatched junction bases: 13. Germline V gene sequence: CDR1 SNHLY, CDR2 FYNNEI. CDR3 coding DNA: TGTGCCAGCAGTAATGACAATAGCGGGATTAGCGATACGCAGTATTTT. It translates to CASSNDNSGISDTQYF. Full variable domain (missing parts from reference TRBV2 and TRBJ2-3): EPEVTQTPSHQVTQMGQEVILRCVPISNHLYFYWYRQILGQKVEFLVSFYNNEISEKSEIFDDQFSVERPDGSNFTLKIRSTKLEDSAMYFCASSNDNSGISDTQYFGPGTRLTVL.

V and J are TRBV6-1 and TRBJ1-5; 8 nucleotides align to TRBD1. V lost 5 bases and J lost 2; bases outside the gene matches: 2. The germline gives CDR1 MNHNS, CDR2 SASEGT. The CDR3 loop spans 14 amino acids. Here the CDR3 reads CASSPTGGNQPQHF. CDR3 bases: TGTGCCAGCAGTCCGACAGGGGGCAATCAGCCCCAGCATTTT.